The next 18 T cell receptor beta chains were all read from a single sample in a study of CD8 T cells in ankylosing spondylitis. The study's findings and limits: About 8 highly homologous variants made up a TCR beta motif, and this motif appeared characteristic of ankylosing spondylitis blood.

MiXCR was run by TCRdb on the 5' RACE reads, yielding one entry per CDR3 protein. This table holds about 440,000 distinct CDR3 sequences, about 15% found once. These TCRs are of unknown antigen specificity. The sample taken for sequencing was blood, either unsorted or a sorted T cell fraction (not recorded which). These receptors originate from a male donor with ankylosing spondylitis.

V gene TRBV20-1 combines with J gene TRBJ2-5; possible D gene TRBD1, 5 bases. V was cut by 6 bases and J by 1 base, with 18 bases left in between. Germline loops: CDR1 DFQATT, CDR2 SNEGSKA (reference sequence). The CDR3 loop spans 15 amino acids. CDR3 amino acids: CSANLWGRTQETQYF. CDR3 bases: TGCAGTGCCAACCTCTGGGGCCGAACCCAAGAGACCCAGTACTTC.

This chain connects TRBV25-1 to TRBJ1-4; D might be TRBD1 (6 bases). This CDR3 is built from 14 residues. V lost 3 bases to trimming and J lost 8 bases, with 13 bases between them. CDR1 and CDR2 from the germline V gene are MGHDK and SYGVNS. Here the CDR3 reads CASSDPQGSEKLFF. The CDR3 DNA follows: TGTGCCAGCAGTGATCCACAGGGTAGCGAAAAACTGTTTTTT.

This clonotype showed up many times. The genes are TRBV7-9 and TRBJ1-5; possible D gene TRBD1, 6 bases. V was shortened by 2 bases and J by 7 bases, with 6 bases between the two germline ends. From germline, CDR1 is SEHNR and CDR2 FQNEAQ (reference sequence). This CDR3 spans 12 amino acids. Here the CDR3 reads CASSLTGQPQHF. CDR3 DNA sequence: TGTGCCAGCAGCTTAACAGGGCAGCCCCAGCATTTT.

This clonotype occurred a few times. The V and J genes are TRBV11-3 and TRBJ1-3; D perhaps matches TRBD1 (6 bases). CDR3 length equals 17 residues. Germline V gene data show CDR1 as SGHNT and CDR2 as YENEEA. The V end was cut by 2 bases, the J end by 0 bases, with 14 bases between. The CDR3 sequence is CASSLQGTASSGNTIYF. The CDR3 DNA reads as TGTGCCAGCAGCTTACAGGGGACGGCTAGCTCTGGAAACACCATATATTTT.

Here the CDR3 DNA reads TGTGCCAGCAGTGGGACTAGGACGTCAGATACGCAGTATTTT. This codes for CASSGTRTSDTQYF. The chain links TRBV6-1 to TRBJ2-3; the match to TRBD2 covers 7 bases. V lost 4 bases, J lost 4 bases, and 5 bases stayed unmatched. CDR3 length equals 14 residues. CDR1 is MNHNS, CDR2 SASEGT, per germline.

A few counts support this clonotype. V usage is TRBV28 and J usage is TRBJ1-5; 7 bases map to TRBD1. The J segment lost 0 bases and the V segment lost 6 bases, leaving 5 bases of the junction unmatched. This CDR3 is built from 15 residues. Germline CDR1 and CDR2: MDHEN and SYDVKM. The DNA for the CDR3 is TGTGCCAGCAGCTTCGGACAGGCTAGCAATCAGCCCCAGCATTTT. It specifies CASSFGQASNQPQHF.

The sample holds many counts of this clonotype. The chain couples TRBV12-3 or TRBV12-4 to TRBJ1-1; maybe TRBD1 (5 bases). The germline V and J ends were trimmed by 0 bases and 5 bases, with 7 bases remaining between them. The CDR3 has 13 amino acids. The CDR3 sequence: CASSLAQVTEAFF. The DNA for the CDR3 is TGTGCCAGCAGTTTAGCACAGGTTACTGAAGCTTTCTTT.

In this sample, this clonotype turned up many times. The gene calls are TRBV9 and TRBJ2-7; TRBD2 aligns across 7 bases. Germline loops: CDR1 SGDLS, CDR2 YYNGEE. Trimming at V came to 8 bases and at J to 2 bases, leaving 13 bases not matched to a gene. The CDR3 is made up of 15 amino acids. CDR3: CARELGGRETYEQYF. For the CDR3, the DNA is TGTGCCAGGGAGCTAGGTGGGCGGGAGACCTACGAGCAGTACTTC.

There are a few counts of this clonotype. This chain connects TRBV4-1 to TRBJ2-3; 9 nucleotides line up with TRBD1. After removal of 4 bases from V and 5 bases from J, the junction contained 7 bases not matched to a gene. This CDR3 has 15 residues. Germline V gene sequence: CDR1 MGHRA, CDR2 YSYEKL. The CDR3 loop is CASSPPTGGRDTQYF. The CDR3 coding sequence is TGCGCCAGCAGCCCACCGACAGGGGGAAGAGATACGCAGTATTTT.

This sequence joins TRBV3-1 and TRBJ2-5, with 11 positions matching TRBD1. Germline CDR1 is LGHDT and CDR2 is YNNKEL (reference sequence). This CDR3 has 16 residues. J gave up 5 bases and V 6 bases, and 11 bases lay outside the gene matches. CDR3 in DNA: TGTGCCAGCAGTCGATCGGACAGGGGGCTTAAGGAGACCCAGTACTTC. This codes for CASSRSDRGLKETQYF.

This clonotype was counted between two and nine times. The chain is built from TRBV20-1 and TRBJ1-2; weak D call: TRBD1 (5 bases). Trimming took off 3 bases at V and 4 bases at J, with 27 bases between the two ends. Germline CDR1 DFQATT, CDR2 SNEGSKA (reference sequence). CDR3 length: 18 residues. CDR3 bases: TGCAGTGCTAGGATGGGCCGGGGGGGTAATTCCCCCCCCTATGGCTACACCTTC. Protein product: CSARMGRGGNSPPYGYTF.

This clonotype was detected many times. The chain combines TRBV5-1 with TRBJ2-1; 8 positions agree with TRBD1. With 4 bases clipped from V and 7 bases from J, the junction kept 1 base outside the gene matches. The CDR3 contains 12 residues. CDR1 and CDR2 (germline): SGHRS, YFSETQ. CDR3 DNA: TGCGCCAGCAGCCGACAGGGGAATGAGCAGTTCTTC. It translates to CASSRQGNEQFF. Using reference TRBV5-1 and TRBJ2-1 for the parts outside the CDR3, the full variable domain is KAGVTQTPRYLIKTRGQQVTLSCSPISGHRSVSWYQQTPGQGLQFLFEYFSETQRNKGNFPGRFSGRQFSNSRSEMNVSTLELGDSALYLCASSRQGNEQFFGPGTRLTVL.

This clonotype has only a few counts. CDR3 amino acids: CASSWGPSYNEQFF. The CDR3 DNA reads as TGTGCCAGCTCATGGGGGCCTTCCTACAATGAGCAGTTCTTC. The chain is built from TRBV18 and TRBJ2-1, with D possibly being TRBD1 (6 bases). The CDR3 extends over 14 amino acids. Germline V gene data show CDR1 as KGHSH and CDR2 as LQKENI. Trimming took 5 bases from V and 1 from J, leaving 9 bases between them.

V and J are TRBV5-1 and TRBJ2-1; D uncertain. The CDR3 sequence is 12 residues long. Germline V gene sequence: CDR1 SGHRS, CDR2 YFSETQ. With 0 bases removed from V and 9 bases from J, the gap between germline ends came to 7 bases. The CDR3 DNA sequence: TGCGCCAGCAGCTTGGTGGCCCCTGAGCAGTTCTTC. Translated, it gives CASSLVAPEQFF.

V is TRBV6-1 and J is TRBJ1-1; D is perhaps TRBD1 (6 bases). Germline loops: CDR1 MNHNS, CDR2 SASEGT. V lost 4 bases and J 7 bases, leaving 22 bases between the germline ends. CDR3 length: 16 residues. This chain's CDR3 is CASSAAPGRGHLEAFF. CDR3 DNA: TGTGCCAGCAGTGCCGCCCCCGGCAGGGGACACCTTGAAGCTTTCTTT.

This clonotype was recorded a few times. The CDR3 loop reads CASRKWAGRSTEAFF. CDR3 coding DNA: TGTGCCAGCAGAAAATGGGCAGGGAGGAGTACTGAAGCTTTCTTT. V is TRBV28 and J is TRBJ1-1; weak D call: TRBD1 (5 bases). Trimming stripped 6 bases from V and 5 bases from J, with 19 bases between. Germline CDR1 is MDHEN and CDR2 is SYDVKM. This CDR3 is built from 15 residues.

CDR3 coding DNA: TGTGCCAGCAGCCCCCTAGACTGGTCTAACTATGGCTACACCTTC. Residues: CASSPLDWSNYGYTF. V gene TRBV21-1 combines with J gene TRBJ1-2; the table assigns TRBD1, which was not confirmed against the DNA. TRBV21-1 represents a pseudogene. The CDR3 totals 15 residues.

V gene TRBV11-2 combines with J gene TRBJ2-3; D call uncertain. The germline V gene has CDR1 SGHAT and CDR2 FQNNGV. The CDR3 has 13 residues. V was pared by 3 bases and J by 4 bases, with 8 bases between. CDR3 in amino acids: CASSFSPPDTQYF. CDR3 nucleotide sequence: TGTGCCAGCAGCTTCTCTCCCCCAGATACGCAGTATTTT.